The 4 T cell receptor beta chains reported below all come from one sample, sequenced in a study of control samples from healthy donors and cancer patients. Profiled with immunoSEQ multiplex PCR; TCRdb holds only in-frame clones, not every one. The data hold roughly 370,000 clones, with around 90% observed a single time. Specimen: PBMCs. These receptors all come from a man in his forties or fifties with head and neck cancer.

The chain joins TRBV4-1 to TRBJ2-1; 9 positions agree with TRBD2. Germline V gives CDR1 MGHRA, CDR2 YSYEKL. Trimming removed 8 bases from V and 5 bases from J; junction bases left unmatched: 10. The CDR3 sequence is 15 residues long. The CDR3 protein is CASVSLAGSHNEQFF. The DNA for the CDR3 is TGCGCCAGCGTATCTCTAGCGGGAAGCCACAATGAGCAGTTCTTC.

The chain couples TRBV7-9 to TRBJ2-5; 7 positions agree with TRBD2. J gave up 4 bases and V 1 base, and 6 bases lay outside the gene matches. This CDR3 comprises 15 residues. Germline assignment: CDR1 SEHNR and CDR2 FQNEAQ (reference sequence). The CDR3 is CASSLGASGRETQYF. CDR3 sequence (DNA): TGTGCCAGCAGCTTAGGGGCTAGCGGTCGAGAGACCCAGTACTTC.

This chain links TRBV30 with TRBJ2-5; 7 bases agree with TRBD1. This CDR3 is built from 14 residues. Germline-derived CDR1 and CDR2 are GTSNPN and SVGIG (reference sequence). V lost 2 bases to trimming and J lost 4 bases; unmatched junction nucleotides: 7. CDR3 in amino acids: CAWSRIRQGETQYF. CDR3 bases: TGTGCCTGGAGTAGGATTCGACAGGGAGAGACCCAGTACTTC.

V is TRBV5-1 and J is TRBJ2-1; D is perhaps TRBD1 (5 bases). The CDR3 length is 15 residues. V lost 6 bases and J lost 0, with 13 bases in between. Germline CDR1 SGHRS, CDR2 YFSETQ. CDR3 nucleotides: TGCGCCAGCACCAGGGTTCAAAGCTCCTACAATGAGCAGTTCTTC. It encodes CASTRVQSSYNEQFF.